The 2 T cell receptor beta chains reported below all come from one sample, sequenced in a study of Ad26.COV2.S vaccination and SARS-CoV-2 variants. Assay used: immunoSEQ multiplex PCR; TCRdb lists only in-frame clones, some missing. The table shows about 100,000 clones, with about three quarters occurring only once. The specimen was peripheral blood, collected after recovery from COVID-19. These receptors were collected from a human donor who had recovered from COVID-19.

This chain joins TRBV7-2 and TRBJ1-1; D possibly corresponds to TRBD1 (5 bases). From germline, CDR1 is SGHTA and CDR2 FQGNSA. The V end lost 3 bases, the J end lost 5 bases, and 16 bases lay between the germline ends. This CDR3 spans 15 amino acids. CDR3 loop: CASSLAPGGGTEAFF. The CDR3 nucleotides are TGTGCCAGCAGCTTGGCGCCTGGGGGAGGGACTGAAGCTTTCTTT.

CDR3 residues: CAISAGDSLGEQYF. Here the CDR3 DNA reads TGTGCCATCAGTGCCGGGGACAGTTTAGGCGAGCAGTACTTC. The rearrangement joins TRBV10-3 to TRBJ2-7, with 7 positions matching TRBD1. V gave up 4 bases and J gave up 6 bases; unmatched junction bases: 9. CDR3 length equals 14 residues. Germline-derived CDR1 and CDR2 are ENHRY and SYGVKD.